This TCR beta chain derives from a study of shared clonotypes between healthy human individuals. Study overall: For every donor, three CD4 naive, three CD4 memory, two CD8 naive and one CD8 memory plates were used. General study results and limits: Several donors showed sharing of approximately 5% of naive CD4 clonotypes. In general, naive subsets displayed greater estimated richness than memory subsets did.

Concerning this clone itself: Antigen: not known.

The assay was carried out at the deep level. Profiling relied on immunoSEQ multiplex PCR, and the TCRdb table lists in-frame clones only, not all of them. Here the sample spans about 1.5 million clones, 98% being singletons. The sequence was obtained from a man aged 30-40 years in good health. The sequenced material came from naive CD4+ T cells sorted from blood. Indicated subset: CD45RA+ positively selected.

The CDR3: CASSLWTTNEKLFF. CDR3 sequence (DNA): TGTGCCAGCAGTTTGTGGACAACTAATGAAAAACTGTTTTTT. The chain joins TRBV28 to TRBJ1-4; D uncertain. The CDR3 spans 14 residues. Trimming took 3 bases from V and 0 from J, leaving 5 bases between them. Germline V lookup: CDR1 MDHEN, CDR2 SYDVKM.